The clone carrying this TCR beta chain was observed at least ten times. This CDR3 is built from 12 residues. Trimming removed 7 bases at V and 6 bases at J, with 11 bases between. The germline V gene encodes CDR1 LNHDA and CDR2 SQIVND (reference sequence). These data are taken from a study of T cell repertoires in cytomegalovirus infection. TCRdb independently ran MiXCR on the reads; one entry per CDR3 protein. Among under 300,000 distinct CDR3 sequences listed, 9% to 15% were seen once. The receptor was isolated from a human donor in good health (CMV status not recorded). Some clones in this sample may be carry-over from other donors' samples. This chain links TRBV19 with TRBJ2-3, with D maybe TRBD2 (6 bases). The sequencing input was PBMCs. The CDR3 region has the DNA TGTGCCAGTAAGGGCGGGATGGATACGCAGTATTTT. Translated: CASKGGMDTQYF.